Each of the 25 T cell receptor beta chains below was sequenced from the same sample in a study of blood T cells in healthy people across ages. The second PCR ran about 6 to 12 cycles with a sample-barcoded 5' primer and J-beta primers. TCRdb reprocessed the 5' RACE reads with MiXCR, giving one entry per CDR3 protein. Of some 1.8 million distinct CDR3 sequences in the sample, about two fifths were seen once. Sequencing was performed on blood. These receptor sequences come from a human donor in good health.

The rearrangement joins TRBV20-1 to TRBJ2-1; D gene ambiguous. Germline-derived CDR1 and CDR2 are DFQATT and SNEGSKA (reference sequence). The CDR3 contains 11 residues. The V end was cut by 6 bases, the J end by 8 bases, with 11 bases between. CDR3 nucleotides: TGCAGTGCCCACTACAGTTATGAGCAGTTCTTC. Its translation: CSAHYSYEQFF.

The gene calls are TRBV5-1 and TRBJ1-1; possible D gene TRBD1, 5 bases. V was clipped by 0 bases and J by 6 bases, with 18 bases between them. CDR3 length: 16 residues. Germline-derived CDR1 and CDR2 are SGHRS and YFSETQ. CDR3 bases: TGCGCCAGCAGCTTGGCAGGGCCCTCCCACGGGGCTGAAGCTTTCTTT. It encodes CASSLAGPSHGAEAFF.

This clonotype was seen a handful of times. The chain combines TRBV7-8 with TRBJ1-2; tentatively, D is TRBD1 (6 bases). Germline assignment: CDR1 SGHVS and CDR2 FQNEAQ. The CDR3 runs to 13 residues. Trimming pared 8 bases from V and 0 bases from J, leaving 10 bases between. CDR3 region: CASEGGPNYGYTF. The CDR3 DNA sequence: TGTGCCAGCGAAGGGGGGCCTAACTATGGCTACACCTTC. Drawing the rest from reference TRBV7-8 and TRBJ1-2, the complete variable domain is GAGVSQSPRYKVAKRGQDVALRCDPISGHVSLFWYQQALGQGPEFLTYFQNEAQLDKSGLPSDRFFAERPEGSVSTLKIQRTQQEDSAVYLCASEGGPNYGYTFGSGTRLTVV.

The chain recombines TRBV7-9 with TRBJ2-3, with D tentatively TRBD1 (5 bases). The CDR3 totals 15 residues. With 5 bases removed from V and 2 bases from J, the gap between germline ends came to 14 bases. Germline values: CDR1 SEHNR, CDR2 FQNEAQ (reference sequence). For the CDR3, the DNA is TGTGCCAGCAGCCGACAGCTACCTTTCACAGATACGCAGTATTTT. Translated: CASSRQLPFTDTQYF.

This clonotype was found a few times. This chain uses TRBV20-1 with TRBJ2-4, with a possible D match to TRBD2 (5 bases). The DNA end lines up better with TRBJ2-7; the J call may be wrong. The CDR3 totals 14 residues. Germline V lookup: CDR1 DFQATT, CDR2 SNEGSKA (reference sequence). CDR3 DNA: TGCAGTGCACCGGGGATAGTTGGGGCCTACGAGCAGTACTTC. Its translation is CSAPGIVGAYEQYF.

The chain uses TRBV5-6 and TRBJ1-1; D ambiguous. Germline CDR1 and CDR2: SGHDT and YYEEEE. V lost 7 bases, J lost 8 bases, and 27 bases lay in between. The CDR3 extends over 16 amino acids. DNA for the CDR3: TGTGCCAGCCGCTCCCGAATAAGACTCTCCTTAGACGAAGCTTTCTTT. Amino acid sequence: CASRSRIRLSLDEAFF.

V is TRBV6-1 and J is TRBJ2-5; maybe TRBD1 (6 bases). The tail of the sequence fits TRBJ2-7 better, so the J call may be wrong. The CDR3 covers 15 residues. CDR1 MNHNS and CDR2 SASEGT come from the germline V gene. The CDR3 spells CASSDRGYRVDEQYF. The CDR3 DNA is TGTGCCAGCAGTGATAGGGGCTACAGGGTCGACGAGCAGTACTTC.

This clonotype was seen a handful of times. This chain links TRBV7-2 with TRBJ1-2; 9 bases match TRBD1. Germline lookup yields CDR1 SGHTA and CDR2 FQGNSA. This CDR3 spans 16 amino acids. The V and J ends lost 1 base and 3 bases, in that order; junction bases with no gene match: 6. The CDR3 spells CASSLGPRDRDYGYTF. CDR3 sequence (DNA): TGTGCCAGCAGCTTAGGACCGCGGGACAGGGACTATGGCTACACCTTC.

This rearrangement joins TRBV7-3 to TRBJ2-1; 13 bases map to TRBD2. Germline trimming cut 5 bases from V and 9 bases from J; bases unmatched to any gene: 10. Looked up from germline, CDR1 is SGHTA and CDR2 is FQGTGA. This CDR3 comprises 16 residues. DNA of the CDR3: TGTGCCAGCAGCCAGACTAGCGGGGGGCTAGGGAGTGAGCAGTTCTTC. It is translated as CASSQTSGGLGSEQFF.

This chain connects TRBV11-2 to TRBJ2-1, with TRBD1 as a possible D gene (7 bases). V shed 5 bases and J shed 4 bases, with 15 bases lying between them. Germline CDR1 and CDR2: SGHAT and FQNNGV. This CDR3 has 15 amino acids. The CDR3 DNA follows: TGTGCCAGCAGCCCAGCAGGGGGGCGGTACAATGAGCAGTTCTTC. It yields the protein CASSPAGGRYNEQFF.

This clonotype was counted a few times. The rearrangement joins TRBV3-1 to TRBJ1-1; 9 positions match TRBD1. V was pared by 4 bases and J by 3 bases, with 12 bases of the junction left unmatched. In germline, CDR1 is LGHDT, CDR2 YNNKEL (reference sequence). This CDR3 has 17 amino acids. DNA of the CDR3: TGTGCCAGCAGCCGCTCCGGGACAGGGATGGGGGACACTGAAGCTTTCTTT. As protein: CASSRSGTGMGDTEAFF. The full variable domain, in which reference TRBV3-1 and TRBJ1-1 provide the parts outside the CDR3, is DTAVSQTPKYLVTQMGNDKSIKCEQNLGHDTMYWYKQDSKKFLKIMFSYNNKELIINETVPNRFSPKSPDKAHLNLHINSLELGDSAVYFCASSRSGTGMGDTEAFFGQGTRLTVV.

Ten or more counts support this clonotype. This sequence joins TRBV10-3 and TRBJ2-7; tentative D call: TRBD2 (5 bases). The CDR3 sequence is 11 residues long. V was shortened by 4 bases and J by 4 bases, with 5 bases between the two germline ends. Looked up from germline, CDR1 is ENHRY and CDR2 is SYGVKD. CDR3 DNA: TGTGCCATCAGTGCGGGGTACGAGCAGTACTTC. This codes for CAISAGYEQYF.

The rearrangement uses TRBV4-3 and TRBJ1-2, with D possibly TRBD1 on 5 matching bases. This CDR3 contains 15 residues. Looked up from germline, CDR1 is LGHNA and CDR2 is YSLEER. Trimming removed 0 bases from V and 11 bases from J, with 19 bases in between. In DNA, the CDR3 is TGCGCCAGCAGCCAAGACTGGTTCACAGGTCAAGGGTACACCTTC. Translated, it gives CASSQDWFTGQGYTF.

The V gene is TRBV18, the J gene TRBJ1-2; TRBD1 matches 9 bases. CDR3 length: 14 residues. CDR1 and CDR2 (germline): KGHSH, LQKENI. Trimming removed 6 bases from V and 6 bases from J; junction bases left unmatched: 8. The CDR3 sequence: CASSPTGGADGYTF. The CDR3 DNA follows: TGTGCCAGCTCTCCCACAGGGGGCGCGGATGGCTACACCTTC.

In its sample, this clonotype was seen a few times. Just one base apart from a much larger clone, this may be a read error. The genes are TRBV20-1 and TRBJ2-5; 12 bases fit TRBD2. The CDR3 is 14 amino acids. The trim removed 6 bases at V and 5 bases at J, leaving 7 bases unmatched. CDR1 is DFQATT, CDR2 SNEGSKA, per germline (reference sequence). The CDR3, as DNA: TGCAGTGCGTTGAGTACTAGCGGGGGGGAGACCCAGTACTTC. Its protein is CSALSTSGGETQYF.

CDR3: CASSLGGQGPFF. In nucleotides, the CDR3 is TGTGCCAGCAGTTTGGGAGGACAGGGCCCGTTTTTT. V gene TRBV12-3 or TRBV12-4 combines with J gene TRBJ1-4; 8 bases match TRBD1. V shed 3 bases, J shed 16 bases, and the junction held 7 bases outside the gene matches. The CDR3 loop spans 12 amino acids.

The chain couples TRBV27 to TRBJ2-5, with 7 bases fitting TRBD1. The tail of the sequence fits TRBJ2-7 better, so the J call may be wrong. In germline, CDR1 is MNHEY, CDR2 SMNVEV (reference sequence). The CDR3 is 15 amino acids. This chain's CDR3 is CASSFPGTAVYEQYF. The CDR3 DNA follows: TGTGCCAGCAGTTTCCCCGGGACAGCGGTGTACGAGCAGTACTTC.

This clonotype occurred a few times. The chain combines TRBV5-1 with TRBJ2-1; no clear D. The germline CDR1 and CDR2 sequences are SGHRS and YFSETQ. The germline V and J ends were trimmed by 4 bases and 0 bases, with 8 bases remaining between them. The CDR3 length is 14 residues. The chain's CDR3 is CASSPQRSYNEQFF. The CDR3 nucleotides read TGCGCCAGCAGCCCGCAACGCTCCTACAATGAGCAGTTCTTC.

This clonotype turned up a few times. This chain uses TRBV4-3 with TRBJ2-1, with D tentatively TRBD1 or TRBD2 (6 bases each). Trimming removed 0 bases at V and 7 bases at J, with 16 bases between. CDR1 is LGHNA, CDR2 YSLEER, per germline. The CDR3 sequence is 16 residues long. The CDR3 coding sequence is TGCGCCAGCAGCCAAGAATATTGGAGGGGGGAAAATGAGCAGTTCTTC. It is translated as CASSQEYWRGENEQFF.

This clonotype was found a few times. The chain is built from TRBV6-6 and TRBJ2-1; tentative D call: TRBD1 (6 bases). Germline V gene data show CDR1 as MNHNY and CDR2 as SVGAGI (reference sequence). The V end lost 0 bases, the J end lost 2 bases, and 8 bases lay between the germline ends. CDR3 length equals 15 residues. CDR3 bases: TGTGCCAGCAGTTACTCGACAGGAGCCTACAATGAGCAGTTCTTC. Protein: CASSYSTGAYNEQFF.

The rearrangement uses TRBV27 and TRBJ2-3; 7 nucleotides align to TRBD1. V shed 2 bases and J 4 bases; nucleotides not matched to a gene: 6. The CDR3 contains 15 residues. Looked up from germline, CDR1 is MNHEY and CDR2 is SMNVEV (reference sequence). Here the CDR3 DNA reads TGTGCCAGCAGTTTAGGGACAGTACGTGCAGATACGCAGTATTTT. This codes for CASSLGTVRADTQYF.

The chain uses TRBV7-2 and TRBJ2-3, with D perhaps given as TRBD1 or TRBD2 (6 bases each). Per the germline V gene, CDR1 is SGHTA and CDR2 is FQGNSA. The CDR3 has 16 amino acids. V was cut by 0 bases and J by 4 bases, with 14 bases left in between. CDR3 loop: CASSLAGRGEADTQYF. The DNA of the CDR3 is TGTGCCAGCAGCTTAGCGGGTAGGGGGGAGGCAGATACGCAGTATTTT.

This clonotype was found a few times. The chain joins TRBV20-1 to TRBJ2-5; D gene ambiguous. Germline lookup yields CDR1 DFQATT and CDR2 SNEGSKA (reference sequence). V lost 6 bases, J lost 0 bases, and 11 bases lay in between. This CDR3 is 13 amino acids long. CDR3 protein: CSAIQPYQETQYF. The DNA of the CDR3 is TGCAGTGCCATACAGCCGTACCAAGAGACCCAGTACTTC.

The J gene is TRBJ1-5, the V gene TRBV5-1, with D tentatively TRBD1 (5 bases). CDR1 is SGHRS and CDR2 is YFSETQ in the germline V gene. This CDR3 is built from 14 residues. V lost 0 bases to trimming and J lost 7 bases, with 11 bases between them. CDR3 loop: CASSLGGVKQPQHF. In nucleotides, the CDR3 is TGCGCCAGCAGCTTGGGGGGGGTGAAACAGCCCCAGCATTTT. Full variable domain (outside the CDR3, taken from reference TRBV5-1 and TRBJ1-5): KAGVTQTPRYLIKTRGQQVTLSCSPISGHRSVSWYQQTPGQGLQFLFEYFSETQRNKGNFPGRFSGRQFSNSRSEMNVSTLELGDSALYLCASSLGGVKQPQHFGDGTRLSIL.

The chain employs TRBV20-1 and TRBJ2-3; no definite D call. The CDR3 covers 15 residues. Germline assignment: CDR1 DFQATT and CDR2 SNEGSKA (reference sequence). With 0 bases removed from V and 2 bases from J, the gap between germline ends came to 12 bases. This CDR3 is CSARDGGQVTDTQYF. Written as DNA, the CDR3 is TGCAGTGCTAGAGATGGTGGGCAGGTCACAGATACGCAGTATTTT.